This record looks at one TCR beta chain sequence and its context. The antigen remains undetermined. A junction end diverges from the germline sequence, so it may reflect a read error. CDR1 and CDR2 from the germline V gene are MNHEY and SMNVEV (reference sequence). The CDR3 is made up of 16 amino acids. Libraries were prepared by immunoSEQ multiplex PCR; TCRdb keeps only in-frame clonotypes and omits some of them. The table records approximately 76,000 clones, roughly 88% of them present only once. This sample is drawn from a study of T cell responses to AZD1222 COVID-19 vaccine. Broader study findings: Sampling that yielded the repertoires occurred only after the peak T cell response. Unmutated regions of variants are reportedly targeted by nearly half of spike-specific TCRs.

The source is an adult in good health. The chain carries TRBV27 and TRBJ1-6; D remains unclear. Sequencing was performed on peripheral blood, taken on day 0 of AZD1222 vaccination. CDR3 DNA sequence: TGTGCCAGCAGTTTATCGGTCCGGGCCTATAACTCACCCCTCCACTTT. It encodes CASSLSVRAYNSPLHF.